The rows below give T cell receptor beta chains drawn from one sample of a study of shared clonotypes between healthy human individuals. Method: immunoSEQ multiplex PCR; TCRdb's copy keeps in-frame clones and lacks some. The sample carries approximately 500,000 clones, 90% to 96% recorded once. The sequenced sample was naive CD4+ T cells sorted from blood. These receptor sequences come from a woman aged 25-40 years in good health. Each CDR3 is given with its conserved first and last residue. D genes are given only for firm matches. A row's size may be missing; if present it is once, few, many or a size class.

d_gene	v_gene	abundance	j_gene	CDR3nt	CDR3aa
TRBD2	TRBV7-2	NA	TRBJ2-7	TGTGCCAGCAGCCTCTCGACTAGCCACGAGCAGTACTTC	CASSLSTSHEQYF
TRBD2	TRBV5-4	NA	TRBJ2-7	TGTGCCAGCAGCCGAACGCCCCGAAAAGCGGGAGTCGACGAGCAGTACTTC	CASSRTPRKAGVDEQYF
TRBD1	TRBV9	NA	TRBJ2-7	TGTGCCAGCAGCGTAGCTACAGGGGGTAATAACGAGCAGTACTTC	CASSVATGGNNEQYF
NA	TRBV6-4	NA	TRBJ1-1	TGTGCCAGCAGCAGGGAAGCTAACACTGAAGCTTTCTTT	CASSREANTEAFF
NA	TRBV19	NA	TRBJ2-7	TGTGCCAGTAGTCCACAGATTGCCCTTGATGAGCAGTACTTC	CASSPQIALDEQYF
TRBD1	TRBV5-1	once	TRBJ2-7	TGCGCCAGCAGCTCCGCTCGGACAGGGACCTACGAGCAGTACTTC	CASSSARTGTYEQYF
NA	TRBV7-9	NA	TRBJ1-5	TGTGCCAGCAGCTTCGAGGGGGGGGATCAGCCCCAGCATTTT	CASSFEGGDQPQHF
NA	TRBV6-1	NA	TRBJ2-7	TGTGCCAGCAGTGAATTTAGGACAGAAAATGAATACGAGCAGTACTTC	CASSEFRTENEYEQYF
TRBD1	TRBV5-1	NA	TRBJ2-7	TGCGCCAGCAGCTCCCGGACAGGGTTAAGCGAGCAGTACTTC	CASSSRTGLSEQYF
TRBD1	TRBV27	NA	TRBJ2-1	TGTGCCAGCAGGCGCGCCGGGACAGGTTATTACAATGAGCAGTTCTTC	CASRRAGTGYYNEQFF
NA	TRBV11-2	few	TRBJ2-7	TGTGCCAGCAGCCTAAACAGTGGGCAGTACTTC	CASSLNSGQYF
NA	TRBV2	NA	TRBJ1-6	TGTGCCAGCAGTCCTTGGACGGGTAATTCACCCCTCCACTTT	CASSPWTGNSPLHF
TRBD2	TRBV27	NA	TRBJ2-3	TGTGCCAGCAGTTTATCTGTCTTAGCGGGAGATAAAGATACGCAGTATTTT	CASSLSVLAGDKDTQYF
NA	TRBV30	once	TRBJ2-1	TGTGCCTGGAGTATTAGCGCGGCGAGCTCCTACAATGAGCAGTTCTTC	CAWSISAASSYNEQFF
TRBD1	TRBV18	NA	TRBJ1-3	TGTGCCAGCTCACCGAGGGACAGCTCTGGAAACACCATATATTTT	CASSPRDSSGNTIYF
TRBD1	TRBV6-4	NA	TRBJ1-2	TGTGCCAGCAGTGAGACAGGGCAGTTTTATGGCTACACCTTC	CASSETGQFYGYTF
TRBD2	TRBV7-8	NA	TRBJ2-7	TGTGCCAGCAGCTTAGAAGCGACGTCTCGACTAGCGGGAGGAGTCTACGAGCAGTACTTC	CASSLEATSRLAGGVYEQYF
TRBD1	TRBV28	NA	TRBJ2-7	TGTGCCAGCAGACCTCCGGGACAGGGGATAGAGCAGTACTTC	CASRPPGQGIEQYF
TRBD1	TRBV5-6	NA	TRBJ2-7	TGTGCCAGCAGCATGGGACAGCTCCGGGAGTACTTC	CASSMGQLREYF
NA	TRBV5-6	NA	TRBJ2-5	TGTGCCAGTCGAGGGACCCTACAGGGGACCCAGTACTTC	CASRGTLQGTQYF
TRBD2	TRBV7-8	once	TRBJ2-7	TGTGCCAGCAGCTTCACCCCCTGGGCGGGAGGGCCTGATTCCTACGAGCAGTACTTC	CASSFTPWAGGPDSYEQYF
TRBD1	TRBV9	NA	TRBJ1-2	TGTGCCAGCAGAGGCGACAGGGGGACTTTATATGGCTACACCTTC	CASRGDRGTLYGYTF
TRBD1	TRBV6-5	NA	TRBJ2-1	TGTGCCAGCAACCCCGGGACAGGGTACAATGAGCAGTTCTTC	CASNPGTGYNEQFF
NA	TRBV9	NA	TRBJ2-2	TGTGCCAGCAGCGTAGCTACTCTTCGGGCGTCTGGGGAGCTGTTTTTT	CASSVATLRASGELFF
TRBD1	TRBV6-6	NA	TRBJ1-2	TGTGCCAGCAGTGAGACAGGGCGCTATGGCTACACCTTC	CASSETGRYGYTF
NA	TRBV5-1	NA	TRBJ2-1	TGCGCCAGCAGCTTGCAATCCGGTTTCCTATACAATGAGCAGTTCTTC	CASSLQSGFLYNEQFF
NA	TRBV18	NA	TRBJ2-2	TGTGCCACCGCGAGTACGAACACCGGGGAGCTGTTTTTT	CATASTNTGELFF
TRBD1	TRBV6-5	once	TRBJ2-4	TGTGCCAGCAGTAGGACAGGCTCCGCCAAAAACATTCAGTACTTC	CASSRTGSAKNIQYF
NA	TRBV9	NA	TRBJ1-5	TGTGCCAGCAGCGTTGGACAGTTCGGGCCCCAGCATTTT	CASSVGQFGPQHF
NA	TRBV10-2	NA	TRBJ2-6	TGCGCCAGCAGTTCTGGGGGCTCTGGGGCCAACGTCCTGACTTTC	CASSSGGSGANVLTF
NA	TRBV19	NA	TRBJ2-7	TGTGCCAGTGGGGGGGCTAAAATCCAGGGGAGCGGCGAGCAGTACTTC	CASGGAKIQGSGEQYF
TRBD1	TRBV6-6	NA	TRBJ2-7	TGTGCCAGCAGTTACTCAGGGACAGGGGGCTACGAGCAGTACTTC	CASSYSGTGGYEQYF
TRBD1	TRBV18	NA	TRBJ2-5	TGTGCCAGCTCAATAGACAGGGGTGAGACCCAGTACTTC	CASSIDRGETQYF
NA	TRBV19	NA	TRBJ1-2	TGTGCCAGTAGTACGGAGATGGGGCAGGGGATTTCCCCTCTCTATGGCTACACCTTC	CASSTEMGQGISPLYGYTF
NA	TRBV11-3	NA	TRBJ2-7	TGTGCCAGCAGCTCCGGGCCTTCCTACGAGCAGTACTTC	CASSSGPSYEQYF
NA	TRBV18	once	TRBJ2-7	TGTGCCAGCTCACCCTCGCCGTACTACGAGCAGTACTTC	CASSPSPYYEQYF